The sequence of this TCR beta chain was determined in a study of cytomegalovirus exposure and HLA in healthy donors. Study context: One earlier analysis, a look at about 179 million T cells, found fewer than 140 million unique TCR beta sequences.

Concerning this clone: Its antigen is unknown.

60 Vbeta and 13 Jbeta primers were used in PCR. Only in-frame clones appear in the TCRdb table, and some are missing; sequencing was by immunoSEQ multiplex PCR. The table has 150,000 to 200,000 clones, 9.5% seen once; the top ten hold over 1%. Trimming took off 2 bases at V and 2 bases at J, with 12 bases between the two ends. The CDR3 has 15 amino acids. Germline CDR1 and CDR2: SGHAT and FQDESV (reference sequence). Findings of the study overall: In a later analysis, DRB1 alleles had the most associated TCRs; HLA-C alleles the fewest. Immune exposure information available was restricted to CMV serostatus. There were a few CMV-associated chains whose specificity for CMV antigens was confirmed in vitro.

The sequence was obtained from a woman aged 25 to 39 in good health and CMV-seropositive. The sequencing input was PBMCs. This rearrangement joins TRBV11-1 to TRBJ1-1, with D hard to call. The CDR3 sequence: CASSLNGDPNTEAFF. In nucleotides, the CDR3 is TGTGCCAGCAGCTTAAACGGGGATCCAAACACTGAAGCTTTCTTT.